This T cell receptor beta chain stems from a study of T cells after yellow fever vaccination. TCRdb re-analysed the 5' RACE reads in MiXCR, keeping a single row per CDR3 protein. The table lists under 700,000 distinct CDR3 sequences, about 17% of them singletons. This clonotype was detected a few times. The CDR3 loop spans 15 amino acids. Germline CDR1 SGHTA, CDR2 FQGTGA. V lost 2 bases to trimming and J lost 6 bases, with 17 bases between them. This TCR was sampled from a man between 18 and 35 years old who received the YFV17D yellow fever vaccine. V gene TRBV7-3 combines with J gene TRBJ2-7; a possible D gene is TRBD2 (5 bases). The specimen comprised PBMCs, sampled around 5 days after the first yellow fever vaccination. The CDR3 region has the DNA TGTGCCAGCAGCTTAGAGGGTTGGCCCACATCCGAGCAGTACTTC. It is translated as CASSLEGWPTSEQYF.